Listed below are T cell receptor beta chains from one sample, sequenced in a study of T cells after posttransplantation cyclophosphamide. The protocol was immunoSEQ multiplex PCR, while the TCRdb copy is restricted to in-frame clones and leaves out a portion. The sample gives about 10,000 clones, approximately 78% of which show up once; 15% is in the top ten. Sequencing used PBMCs, obtained 1,700 to 2,000 days after a stem cell transplant with posttransplant cyclophosphamide. Every receptor here comes from a female patient aged 40 to 55 who received an allogeneic stem cell transplant from a related donor, was CMV-positive, and had no GVHD. These T cells may partly come from the graft donor. The conserved cysteine and the conserved F or W are not part of the CDR3 here.

>TRBJ2-2|TRBV4-1
ASSSGANTGELF
>TRBJ1-2|TRBV10-3
AISDPRGSNYGYT
>TRBJ2-1|TRBV5-8
ASSPRGLALYNEQF
>TRBJ1-2|TRBV5-1
ASSLGTGEGYT
>TRBJ1-1|TRBV5-6
ASSLRGWGEVTSEAF
>TRBJ1-6|TRBV7-9
ASSSRQGNNSPLH
>TRBJ1-1|TRBV7-2
ASSLAPSGQTREAF
>TRBJ2-5|TRBV5-4
ASSSYRDSQETQY
>TRBJ2-5|TRBV7-9
ASSSRGGGQETQY
>TRBJ1-2|TRBV4-3
ASSQDLGSLYGYT
>TRBJ1-6|TRBV9
ASSVEPGQGFNSPLH